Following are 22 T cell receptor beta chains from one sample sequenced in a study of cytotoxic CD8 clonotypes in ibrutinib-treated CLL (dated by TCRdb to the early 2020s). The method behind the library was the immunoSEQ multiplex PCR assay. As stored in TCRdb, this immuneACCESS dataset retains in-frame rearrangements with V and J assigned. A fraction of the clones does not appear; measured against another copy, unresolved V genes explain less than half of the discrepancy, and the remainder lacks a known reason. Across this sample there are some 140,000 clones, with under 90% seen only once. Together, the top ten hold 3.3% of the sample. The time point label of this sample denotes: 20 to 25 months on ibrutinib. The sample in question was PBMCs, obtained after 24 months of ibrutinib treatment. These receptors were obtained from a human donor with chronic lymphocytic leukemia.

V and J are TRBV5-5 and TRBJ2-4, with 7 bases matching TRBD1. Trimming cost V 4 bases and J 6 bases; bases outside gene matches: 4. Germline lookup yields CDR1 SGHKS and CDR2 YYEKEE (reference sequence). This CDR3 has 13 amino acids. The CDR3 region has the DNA TGTGCCAGCAGCGATCACAGGGGAAACATTCAGTACTTC. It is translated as CASSDHRGNIQYF.

The CDR3 DNA sequence: TGTGCCAGCAGCTCGACAGGGCTGGGGGGAAACACCATATATTTT. Protein: CASSSTGLGGNTIYF. J is TRBJ1-3 and V is TRBV27; 7 bases are a match to TRBD1. Trimming removed 6 bases from V and 4 bases from J; junction bases left unmatched: 9. The germline V gene has CDR1 MNHEY and CDR2 SMNVEV (reference sequence). CDR3 length: 15 residues.

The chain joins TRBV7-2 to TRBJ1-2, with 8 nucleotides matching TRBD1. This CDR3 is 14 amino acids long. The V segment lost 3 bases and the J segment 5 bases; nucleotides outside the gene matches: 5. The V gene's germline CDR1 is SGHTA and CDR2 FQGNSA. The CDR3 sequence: CASSFAGGEYGYTF. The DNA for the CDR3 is TGTGCCAGCAGCTTCGCAGGGGGCGAATATGGCTACACCTTC.

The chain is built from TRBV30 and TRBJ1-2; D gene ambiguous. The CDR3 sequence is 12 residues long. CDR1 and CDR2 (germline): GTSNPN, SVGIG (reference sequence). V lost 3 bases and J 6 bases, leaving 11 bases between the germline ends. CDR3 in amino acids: CAWSTDAHGYTF. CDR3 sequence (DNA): TGTGCCTGGAGCACGGACGCCCATGGCTACACCTTC.

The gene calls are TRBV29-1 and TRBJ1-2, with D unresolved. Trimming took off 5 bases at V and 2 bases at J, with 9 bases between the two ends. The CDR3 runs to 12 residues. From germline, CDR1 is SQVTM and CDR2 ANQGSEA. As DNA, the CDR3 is TGCAGCGTTCCCGAGGGAAACTATGGCTACACCTTC. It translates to CSVPEGNYGYTF.

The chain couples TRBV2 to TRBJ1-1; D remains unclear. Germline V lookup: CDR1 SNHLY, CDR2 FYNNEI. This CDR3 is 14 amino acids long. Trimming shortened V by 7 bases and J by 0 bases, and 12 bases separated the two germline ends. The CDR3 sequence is CASITEFMNTEAFF. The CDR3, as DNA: TGTGCCAGCATTACAGAGTTCATGAACACTGAAGCTTTCTTT.

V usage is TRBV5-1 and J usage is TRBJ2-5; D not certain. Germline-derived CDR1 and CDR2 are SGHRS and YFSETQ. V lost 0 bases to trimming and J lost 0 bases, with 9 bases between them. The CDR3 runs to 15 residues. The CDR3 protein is CASSLALGYQETQYF. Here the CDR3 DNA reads TGCGCCAGCAGCTTGGCTCTAGGGTACCAAGAGACCCAGTACTTC.

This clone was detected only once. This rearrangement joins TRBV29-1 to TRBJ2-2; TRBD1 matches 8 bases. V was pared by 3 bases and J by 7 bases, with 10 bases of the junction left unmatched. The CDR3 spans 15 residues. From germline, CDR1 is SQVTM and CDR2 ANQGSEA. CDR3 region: CSVEGAGGSGGELFF. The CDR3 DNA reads TGCAGCGTTGAGGGGGCAGGGGGCTCGGGCGGGGAGCTGTTTTTT.

CDR3 sequence reads: CASNDWVNEQYF. The CDR3, as DNA: TGTGCCAGCAACGACTGGGTCAACGAGCAGTACTTC. The V and J genes are TRBV6-1 and TRBJ2-7; no reliable D call. The CDR3 length is 12 residues. Per the germline V gene, CDR1 is MNHNS and CDR2 is SASEGT. V lost 7 bases and J lost 5, with 12 bases in between.

The CDR3 nucleotides read TGTGCCAGCTCAGGGATGGGGGAGACCCAGTACTTC. Translation: CASSGMGETQYF. J is TRBJ2-5 and V is TRBV18; D is undetermined. The CDR3 extends over 12 amino acids. Looked up from germline, CDR1 is KGHSH and CDR2 is LQKENI. The V end was cut by 5 bases, the J end by 5 bases, with 9 bases between.

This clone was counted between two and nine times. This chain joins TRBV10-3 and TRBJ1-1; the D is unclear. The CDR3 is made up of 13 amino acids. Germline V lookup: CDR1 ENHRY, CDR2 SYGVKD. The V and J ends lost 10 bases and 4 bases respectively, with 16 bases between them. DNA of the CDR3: TGTGCCACCCGAAAGTTTGAGGGCACTGAAGCTTTCTTT. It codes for CATRKFEGTEAFF.

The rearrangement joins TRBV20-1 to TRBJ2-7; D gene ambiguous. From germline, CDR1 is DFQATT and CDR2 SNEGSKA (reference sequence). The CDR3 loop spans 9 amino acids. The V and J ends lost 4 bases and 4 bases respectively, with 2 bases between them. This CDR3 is CSAMYEQYF. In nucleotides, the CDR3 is TGCAGTGCTATGTACGAGCAGTACTTC.

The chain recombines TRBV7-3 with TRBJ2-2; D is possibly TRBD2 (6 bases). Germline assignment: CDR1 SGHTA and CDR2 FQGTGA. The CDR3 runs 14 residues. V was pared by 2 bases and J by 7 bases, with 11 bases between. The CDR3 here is CASSLGRDFGELFF. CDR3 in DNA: TGTGCCAGCAGCTTAGGCAGGGACTTCGGGGAGCTGTTTTTT. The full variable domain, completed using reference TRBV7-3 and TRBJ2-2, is GAGVSQTPSNKVTEKGKYVELRCDPISGHTALYWYRQSLGQGPEFLIYFQGTGAADDSGLPNDRFFAVRPEGSVSTLKIQRTERGDSAVYLCASSLGRDFGELFFGEGSRLTVL.

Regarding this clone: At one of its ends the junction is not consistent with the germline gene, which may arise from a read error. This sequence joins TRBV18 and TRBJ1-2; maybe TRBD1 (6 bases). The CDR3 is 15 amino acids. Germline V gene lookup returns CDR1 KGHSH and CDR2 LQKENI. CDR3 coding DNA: TGTGCCAGCTCACCAAACAGCGGGGGGCAGTATGACTACACCTTC. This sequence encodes CASSPNSGGQYDYTF.

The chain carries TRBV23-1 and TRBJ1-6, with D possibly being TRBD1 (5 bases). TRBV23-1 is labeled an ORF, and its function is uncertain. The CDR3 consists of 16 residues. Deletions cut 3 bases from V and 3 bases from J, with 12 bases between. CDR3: CASSQRDSHYNSPLHF. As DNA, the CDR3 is TGCGCCAGCAGTCAGCGAGACAGCCACTATAATTCACCCCTCCACTTT.

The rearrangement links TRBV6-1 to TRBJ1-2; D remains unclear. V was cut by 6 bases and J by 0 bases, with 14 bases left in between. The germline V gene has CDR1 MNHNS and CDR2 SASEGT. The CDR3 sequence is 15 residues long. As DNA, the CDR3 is TGTGCCAGCAGCCTAGGCCTCTCTCCTAACTATGGCTACACCTTC. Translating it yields CASSLGLSPNYGYTF.

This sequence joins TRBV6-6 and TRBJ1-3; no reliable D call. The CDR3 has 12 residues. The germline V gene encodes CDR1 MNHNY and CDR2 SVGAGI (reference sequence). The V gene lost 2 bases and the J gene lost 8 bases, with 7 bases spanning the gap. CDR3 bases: TGTGCCAGCAGTTACGCTCGGGACACCATATATTTT. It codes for CASSYARDTIYF.

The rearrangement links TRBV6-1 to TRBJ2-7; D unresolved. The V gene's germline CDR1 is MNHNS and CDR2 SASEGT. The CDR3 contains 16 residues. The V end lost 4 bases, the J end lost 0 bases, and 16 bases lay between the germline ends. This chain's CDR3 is CASSAKAKGYSYEQYF. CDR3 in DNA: TGTGCCAGCAGTGCCAAGGCCAAAGGATACTCCTACGAGCAGTACTTC.

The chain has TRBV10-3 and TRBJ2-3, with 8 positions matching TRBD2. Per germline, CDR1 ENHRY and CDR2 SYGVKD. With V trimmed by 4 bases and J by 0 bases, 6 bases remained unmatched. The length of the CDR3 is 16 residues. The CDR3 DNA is TGTGCCATCAGTGCTATAGCGGGGACCAGCACAGATACGCAGTATTTT. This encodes CAISAIAGTSTDTQYF.

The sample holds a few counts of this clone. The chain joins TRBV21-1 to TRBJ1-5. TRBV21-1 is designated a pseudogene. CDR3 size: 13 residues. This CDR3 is CASTPRRSQPQHF. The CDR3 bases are TGTGCCAGCACCCCTAGGCGTTCCCAGCCCCAGCATTTT.

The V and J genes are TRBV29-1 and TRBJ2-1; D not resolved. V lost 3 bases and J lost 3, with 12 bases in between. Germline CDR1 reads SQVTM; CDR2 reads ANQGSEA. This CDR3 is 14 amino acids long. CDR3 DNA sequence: TGCAGCGTTGATCGTACAGAACTCTACAATGAGCAGTTCTTC. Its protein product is CSVDRTELYNEQFF.

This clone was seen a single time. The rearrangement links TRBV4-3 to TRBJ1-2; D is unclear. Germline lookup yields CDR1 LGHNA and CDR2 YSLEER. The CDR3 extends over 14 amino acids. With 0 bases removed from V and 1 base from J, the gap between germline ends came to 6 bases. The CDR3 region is CASSQELFNYGYTF. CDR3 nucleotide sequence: TGCGCCAGCAGCCAAGAACTTTTTAACTATGGCTACACCTTC.